These 3 T cell receptor beta chains were all obtained from the same sample, sequenced in a study of shared clonotypes between healthy human individuals. The protocol was immunoSEQ multiplex PCR, while the TCRdb copy is restricted to in-frame clones and leaves out a portion. The table records hundreds of thousands of clones, 95% to 97% of them present only once. Naive CD8 cells, CD45RO-negative and positively selected for CCR7, excluded terminally differentiated effector memory CD45RA+ cells. Sequencing was performed on naive CD8+ T cells sorted from blood. The receptors come from a man aged 25 to 45 in good health.

The chain couples TRBV2 to TRBJ2-4; TRBD2 might be the D (5 bases). The CDR3 has 14 amino acids. Trimming cost V 8 bases and J 2 bases, with 13 bases left between them. Germline lookup yields CDR1 SNHLY and CDR2 FYNNEI. The CDR3 here is CASSPRGPKNIQYF. CDR3 bases: TGTGCCAGCTCTCCCCGGGGTCCCAAAAACATTCAGTACTTC.

The chain links TRBV5-1 to TRBJ2-2; TRBD1 is a possible D gene (6 bases). There are 13 residues in the CDR3. V was shortened by 3 bases and J by 6 bases, with 9 bases between the two germline ends. Germline-derived CDR1 and CDR2 are SGHRS and YFSETQ. The CDR3 DNA is TGCGCCAGCAGCTCACAGGGATCCGGGGAGCTGTTTTTT. It specifies CASSSQGSGELFF.

This chain joins TRBV11-2 and TRBJ2-3; D ambiguous. Per germline, CDR1 SGHAT and CDR2 FQNNGV. This CDR3 has 13 amino acids. V was trimmed by 4 bases and J by 2 bases, leaving 7 bases between them. CDR3 DNA: TGTGCCAGCAGCTCCGCCCCCACAGATACGCAGTATTTT. Protein: CASSSAPTDTQYF. Drawing the rest from reference TRBV11-2 and TRBJ2-3, the complete variable domain is EAGVAQSPRYKIIEKRQSVAFWCNPISGHATLYWYQQILGQGPKLLIQFQNNGVVDDSQLPKDRFSAERLKGVDSTLKIQPAKLEDSAVYLCASSSAPTDTQYFGPGTRLTVL.